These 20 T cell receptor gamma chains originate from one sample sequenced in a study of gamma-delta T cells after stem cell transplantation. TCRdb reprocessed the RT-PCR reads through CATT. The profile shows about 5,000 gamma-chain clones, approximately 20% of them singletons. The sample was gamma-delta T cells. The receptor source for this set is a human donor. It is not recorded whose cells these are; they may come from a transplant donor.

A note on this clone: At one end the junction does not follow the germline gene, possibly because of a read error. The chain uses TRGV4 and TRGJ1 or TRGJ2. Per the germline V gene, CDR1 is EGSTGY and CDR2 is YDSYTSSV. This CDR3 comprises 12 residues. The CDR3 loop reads CATWDGPYQKLF. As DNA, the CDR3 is TGTGCCACCTGGGATGGGCCTTATCAGAAACTCTTT.

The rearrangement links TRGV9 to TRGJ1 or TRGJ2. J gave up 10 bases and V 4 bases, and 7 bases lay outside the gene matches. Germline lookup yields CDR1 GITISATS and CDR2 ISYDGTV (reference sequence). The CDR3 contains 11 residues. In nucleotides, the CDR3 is TGTGCCTTGTGGGAAGAACACAAGAAACTCTTT. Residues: CALWEEHKKLF.

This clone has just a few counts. CDR3 residues: CALWEVFTTGWFKIF. The DNA for the CDR3 is TGTGCCTTGTGGGAGGTGTTTACCACTGGTTGGTTCAAGATATTT. V is TRGV9 and J is TRGJP1. Per the germline V gene, CDR1 is GITISATS and CDR2 is ISYDGTV (reference sequence). The CDR3 consists of 15 residues. V was clipped by 0 bases and J by 1 base; unmatched bases: 2.

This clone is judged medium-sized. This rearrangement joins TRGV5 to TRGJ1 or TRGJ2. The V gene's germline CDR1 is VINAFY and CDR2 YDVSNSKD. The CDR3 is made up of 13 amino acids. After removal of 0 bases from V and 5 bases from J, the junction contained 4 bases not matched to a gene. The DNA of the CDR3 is TGTGCCACCTGGGACAGGCCCCATTATAAGAAACTCTTT. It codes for CATWDRPHYKKLF.

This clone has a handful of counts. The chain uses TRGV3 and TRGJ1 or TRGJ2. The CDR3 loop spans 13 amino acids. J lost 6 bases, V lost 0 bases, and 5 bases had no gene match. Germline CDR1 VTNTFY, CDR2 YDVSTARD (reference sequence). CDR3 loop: CATWDRFFYKKLF. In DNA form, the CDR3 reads TGTGCCACCTGGGACAGGTTTTTTTATAAGAAACTCTTT.

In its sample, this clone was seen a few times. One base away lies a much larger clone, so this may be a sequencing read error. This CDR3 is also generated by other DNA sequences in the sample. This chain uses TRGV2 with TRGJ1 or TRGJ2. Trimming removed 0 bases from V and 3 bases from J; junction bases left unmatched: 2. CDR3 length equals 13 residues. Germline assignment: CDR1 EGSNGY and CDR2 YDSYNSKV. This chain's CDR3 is CATWDGSYYKKLF. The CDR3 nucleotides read TGTGCCACCTGGGACGGGAGTTATTATAAGAAACTCTTT.

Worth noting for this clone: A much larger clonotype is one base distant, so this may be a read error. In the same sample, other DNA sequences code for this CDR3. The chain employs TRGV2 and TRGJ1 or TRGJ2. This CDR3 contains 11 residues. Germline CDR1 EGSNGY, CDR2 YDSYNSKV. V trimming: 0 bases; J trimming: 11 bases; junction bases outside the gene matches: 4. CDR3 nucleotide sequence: TGTGCCACCTGGGACGGGCCTGAGAAACTCTTT. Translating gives CATWDGPEKLF.

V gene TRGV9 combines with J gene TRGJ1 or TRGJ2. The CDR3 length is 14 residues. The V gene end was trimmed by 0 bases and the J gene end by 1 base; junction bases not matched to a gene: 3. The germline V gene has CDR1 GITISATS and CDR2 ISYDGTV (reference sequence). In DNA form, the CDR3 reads TGTGCCTTGTGGGAGGTGCGCAATTATTATAAGAAACTCTTT. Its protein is CALWEVRNYYKKLF.

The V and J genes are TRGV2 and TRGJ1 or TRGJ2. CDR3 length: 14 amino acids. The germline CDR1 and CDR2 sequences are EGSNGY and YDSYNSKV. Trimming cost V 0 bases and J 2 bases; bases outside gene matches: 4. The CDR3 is CATWDGRDYYKKLF. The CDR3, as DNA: TGTGCCACCTGGGACGGGCGGGATTATTATAAGAAACTCTTT.

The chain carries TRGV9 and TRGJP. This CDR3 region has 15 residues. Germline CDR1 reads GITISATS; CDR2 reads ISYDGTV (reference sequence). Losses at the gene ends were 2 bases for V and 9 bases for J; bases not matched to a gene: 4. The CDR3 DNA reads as TGTGCCTTGTGGGAGGACTTGTTGGGCAAAAAAATCAAGGTATTT. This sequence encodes CALWEDLLGKKIKVF.

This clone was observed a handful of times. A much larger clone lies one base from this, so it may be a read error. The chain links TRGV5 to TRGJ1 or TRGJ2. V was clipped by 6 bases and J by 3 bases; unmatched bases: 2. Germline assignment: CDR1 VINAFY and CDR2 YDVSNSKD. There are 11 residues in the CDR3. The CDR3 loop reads CATWIYYKKLF. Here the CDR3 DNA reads TGTGCCACCTGGATTTATTATAAGAAACTCTTT.

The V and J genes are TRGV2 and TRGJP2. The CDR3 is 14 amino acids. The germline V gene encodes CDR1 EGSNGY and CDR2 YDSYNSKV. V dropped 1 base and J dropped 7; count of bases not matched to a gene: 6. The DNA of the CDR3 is TGTGCCACCTGGGACGGTTATGATGATTGGATCAAGACGTTT. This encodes CATWDGYDDWIKTF.

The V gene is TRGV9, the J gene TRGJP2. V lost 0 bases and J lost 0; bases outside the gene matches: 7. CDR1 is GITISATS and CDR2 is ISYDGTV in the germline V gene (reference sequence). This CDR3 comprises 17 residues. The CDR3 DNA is TGTGCCTTGTGGGAGGTGCTCGGATATAGTAGTGATTGGATCAAGACGTTT. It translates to CALWEVLGYSSDWIKTF.

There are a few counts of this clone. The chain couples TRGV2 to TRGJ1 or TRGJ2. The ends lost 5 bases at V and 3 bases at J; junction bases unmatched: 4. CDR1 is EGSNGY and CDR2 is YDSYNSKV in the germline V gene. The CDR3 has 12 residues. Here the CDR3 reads CATWVFYYKKLF. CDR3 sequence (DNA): TGTGCCACCTGGGTATTTTATTATAAGAAACTCTTT.

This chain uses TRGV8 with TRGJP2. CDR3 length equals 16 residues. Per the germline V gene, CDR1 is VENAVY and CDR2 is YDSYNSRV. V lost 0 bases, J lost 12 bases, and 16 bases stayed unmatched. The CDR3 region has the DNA TGTGCCACCTGGGATAGGGGGAAAGTGGACCATCGGATCAAGACGTTT. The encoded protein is CATWDRGKVDHRIKTF.

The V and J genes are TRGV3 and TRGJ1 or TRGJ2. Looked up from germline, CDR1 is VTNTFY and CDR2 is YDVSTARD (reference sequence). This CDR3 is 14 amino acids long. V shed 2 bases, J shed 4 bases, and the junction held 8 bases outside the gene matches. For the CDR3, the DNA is TGTGCCACCTGGGACACTAAGAGCTATTATAAGAAACTCTTT. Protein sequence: CATWDTKSYYKKLF.

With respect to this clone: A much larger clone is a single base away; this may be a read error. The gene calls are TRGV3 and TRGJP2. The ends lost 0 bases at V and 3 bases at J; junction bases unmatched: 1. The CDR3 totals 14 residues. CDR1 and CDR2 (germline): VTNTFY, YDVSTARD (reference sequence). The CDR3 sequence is CATWDRGSDWIKTF. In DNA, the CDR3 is TGTGCCACCTGGGACAGGGGTAGTGATTGGATCAAGACGTTT.

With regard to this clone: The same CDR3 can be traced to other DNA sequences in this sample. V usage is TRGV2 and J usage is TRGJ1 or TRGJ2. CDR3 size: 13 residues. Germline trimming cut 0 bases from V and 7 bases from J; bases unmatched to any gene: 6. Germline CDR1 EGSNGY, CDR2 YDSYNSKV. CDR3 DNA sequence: TGTGCCACCTGGGACGGGCCAAAATATAAGAAACTCTTT. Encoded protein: CATWDGPKYKKLF.

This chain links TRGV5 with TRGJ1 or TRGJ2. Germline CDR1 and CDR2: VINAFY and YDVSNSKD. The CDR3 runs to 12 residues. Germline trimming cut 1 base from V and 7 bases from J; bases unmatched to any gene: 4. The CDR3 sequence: CATWDSDYKKLF. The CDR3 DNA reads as TGTGCCACCTGGGACAGTGACTATAAGAAACTCTTT.

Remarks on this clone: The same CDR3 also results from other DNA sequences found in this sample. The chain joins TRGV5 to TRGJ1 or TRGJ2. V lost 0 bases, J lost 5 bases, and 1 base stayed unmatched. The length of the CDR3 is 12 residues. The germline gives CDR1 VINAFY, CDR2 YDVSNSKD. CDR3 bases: TGTGCCACCTGGGACAGGGATTATAAGAAACTCTTT. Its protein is CATWDRDYKKLF.